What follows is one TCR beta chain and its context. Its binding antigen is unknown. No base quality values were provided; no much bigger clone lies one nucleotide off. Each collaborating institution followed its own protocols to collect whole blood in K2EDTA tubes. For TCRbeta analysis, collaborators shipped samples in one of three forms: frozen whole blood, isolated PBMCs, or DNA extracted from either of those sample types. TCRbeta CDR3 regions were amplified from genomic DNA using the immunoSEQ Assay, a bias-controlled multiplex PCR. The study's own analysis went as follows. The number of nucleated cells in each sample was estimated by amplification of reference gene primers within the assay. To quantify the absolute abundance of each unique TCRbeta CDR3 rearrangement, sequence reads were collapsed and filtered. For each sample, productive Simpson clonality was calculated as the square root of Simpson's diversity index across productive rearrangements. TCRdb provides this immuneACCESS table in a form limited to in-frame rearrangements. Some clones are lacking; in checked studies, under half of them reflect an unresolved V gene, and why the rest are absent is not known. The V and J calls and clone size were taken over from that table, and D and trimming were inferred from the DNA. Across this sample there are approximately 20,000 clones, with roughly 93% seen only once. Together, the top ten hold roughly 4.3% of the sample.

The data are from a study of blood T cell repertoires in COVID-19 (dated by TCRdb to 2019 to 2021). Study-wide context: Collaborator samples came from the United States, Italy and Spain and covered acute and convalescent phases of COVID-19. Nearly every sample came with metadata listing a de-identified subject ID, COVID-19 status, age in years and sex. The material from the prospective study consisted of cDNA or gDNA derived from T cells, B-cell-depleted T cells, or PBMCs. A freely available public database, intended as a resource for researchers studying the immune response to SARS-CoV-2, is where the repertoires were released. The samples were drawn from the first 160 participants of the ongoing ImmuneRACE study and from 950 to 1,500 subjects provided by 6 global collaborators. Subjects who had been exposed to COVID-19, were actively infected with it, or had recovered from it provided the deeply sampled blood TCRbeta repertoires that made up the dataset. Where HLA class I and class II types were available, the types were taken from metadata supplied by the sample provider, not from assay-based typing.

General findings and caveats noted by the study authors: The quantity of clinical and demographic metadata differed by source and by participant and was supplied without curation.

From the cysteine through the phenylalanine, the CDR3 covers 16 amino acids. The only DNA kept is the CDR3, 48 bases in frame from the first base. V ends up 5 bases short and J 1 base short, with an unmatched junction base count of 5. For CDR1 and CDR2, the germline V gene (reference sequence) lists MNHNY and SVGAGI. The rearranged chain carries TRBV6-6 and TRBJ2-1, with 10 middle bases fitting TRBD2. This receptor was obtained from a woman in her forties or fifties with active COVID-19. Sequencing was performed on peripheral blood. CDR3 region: CASSASGSSSYNEQFF. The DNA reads TGTGCCAGCAGTGCTAGCGGGAGTTCTTCCTACAATGAGCAGTTCTTC.